This TCR beta chain emerged from a study of blood T cell repertoires in COVID-19. Germline CDR1 and CDR2: KGHSH and LQKENI. Trimming cost V 3 bases and J 7 bases; bases outside gene matches: 8. CDR3 length: 14 residues. The assay was immunoSEQ multiplex PCR, and TCRdb's table has in-frame clones only and misses some. Altogether about 54,000 clones are present, less than 90% being singletons, with the ten largest covering approximately 5.7%. Sample: peripheral blood. This TCR derives from a human donor in a cohort sampled during active COVID-19. V is TRBV18 and J is TRBJ2-5; 7 nucleotides line up with TRBD1. The CDR3 protein is CASSPGTVKGTQYF. Written as DNA, the CDR3 is TGTGCCAGCTCACCCGGGACAGTCAAAGGGACCCAGTACTTC.